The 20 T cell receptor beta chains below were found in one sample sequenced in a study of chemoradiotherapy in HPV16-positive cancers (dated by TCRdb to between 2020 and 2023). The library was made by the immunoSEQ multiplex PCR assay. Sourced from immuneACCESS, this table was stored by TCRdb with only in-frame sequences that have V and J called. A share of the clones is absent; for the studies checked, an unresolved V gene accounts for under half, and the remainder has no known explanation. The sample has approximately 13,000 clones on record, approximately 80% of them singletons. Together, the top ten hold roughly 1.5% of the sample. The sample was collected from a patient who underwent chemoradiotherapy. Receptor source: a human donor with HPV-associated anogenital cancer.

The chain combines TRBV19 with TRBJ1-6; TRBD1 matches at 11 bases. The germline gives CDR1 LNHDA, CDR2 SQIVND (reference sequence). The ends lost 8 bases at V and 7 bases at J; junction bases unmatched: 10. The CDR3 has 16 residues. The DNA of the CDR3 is TGTGCCAGTCGGGGGACAGGGGGTTGGGGGAATTCACCCCTCCACTTT. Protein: CASRGTGGWGNSPLHF.

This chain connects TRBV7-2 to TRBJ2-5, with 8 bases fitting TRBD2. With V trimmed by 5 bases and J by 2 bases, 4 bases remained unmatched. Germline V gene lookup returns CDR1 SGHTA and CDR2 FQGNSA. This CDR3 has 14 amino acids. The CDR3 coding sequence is TGTGCCAGCAGCCCGACTAGCGTACAAGAGACCCAGTACTTC. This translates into CASSPTSVQETQYF. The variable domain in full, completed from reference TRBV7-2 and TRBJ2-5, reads GAGVSQSPSNKVTEKGKDVELRCDPISGHTALYWYRQSLGQGLEFLIYFQGNSAPDKSGLPSDRFSAERTGGSVSTLTIQRTQQEDSAVYLCASSPTSVQETQYFGPGTRLLVL.

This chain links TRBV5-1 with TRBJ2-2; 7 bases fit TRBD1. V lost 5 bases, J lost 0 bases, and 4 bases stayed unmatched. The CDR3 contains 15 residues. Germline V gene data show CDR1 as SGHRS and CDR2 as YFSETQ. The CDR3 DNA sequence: TGCGCCAGCAGACGGGGACAGACGAACACCGGGGAGCTGTTTTTT. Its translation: CASRRGQTNTGELFF. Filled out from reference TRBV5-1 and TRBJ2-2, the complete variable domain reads KAGVTQTPRYLIKTRGQQVTLSCSPISGHRSVSWYQQTPGQGLQFLFEYFSETQRNKGNFPGRFSGRQFSNSRSEMNVSTLELGDSALYLCASRRGQTNTGELFFGEGSRLTVL.

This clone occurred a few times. The CDR3 sequence is CGTGGQPYEQYF. The CDR3 nucleotides are TGTGGCACAGGGGGCCAGCCCTACGAGCAGTACTTC. This rearrangement joins TRBV28 to TRBJ2-7; 9 bases match TRBD1. Germline V CDR1 and CDR2: MDHEN, SYDVKM. The length of the CDR3 is 12 residues.

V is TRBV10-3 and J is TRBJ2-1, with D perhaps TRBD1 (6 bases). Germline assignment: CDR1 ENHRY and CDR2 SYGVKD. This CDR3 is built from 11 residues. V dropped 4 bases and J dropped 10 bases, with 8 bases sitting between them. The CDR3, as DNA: TGTGCCATCAGTGCAGGGACAGAGCAGTTCTTC. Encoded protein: CAISAGTEQFF.

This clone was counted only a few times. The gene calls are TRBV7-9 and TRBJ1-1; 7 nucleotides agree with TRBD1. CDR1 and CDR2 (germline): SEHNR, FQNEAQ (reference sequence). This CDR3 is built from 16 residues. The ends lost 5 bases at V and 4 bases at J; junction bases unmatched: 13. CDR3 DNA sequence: TGTGCCAGCAGCGCTTACTACAGGGGTAGGGGCACTGAAGCTTTCTTT. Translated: CASSAYYRGRGTEAFF.

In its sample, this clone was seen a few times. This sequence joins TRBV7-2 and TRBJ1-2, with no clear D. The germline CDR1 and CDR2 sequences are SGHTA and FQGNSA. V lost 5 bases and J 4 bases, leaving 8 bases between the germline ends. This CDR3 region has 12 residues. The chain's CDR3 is CASSVRSYGYTF. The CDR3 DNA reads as TGTGCCAGCAGCGTCCGTAGCTATGGCTACACCTTC.

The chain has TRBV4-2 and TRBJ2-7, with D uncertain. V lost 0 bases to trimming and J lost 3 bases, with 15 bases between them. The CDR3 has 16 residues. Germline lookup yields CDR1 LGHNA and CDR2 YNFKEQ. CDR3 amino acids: CASSQDQSIEVYEQYF. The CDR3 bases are TGTGCCAGCAGCCAAGATCAGTCCATTGAAGTCTACGAGCAGTACTTC.

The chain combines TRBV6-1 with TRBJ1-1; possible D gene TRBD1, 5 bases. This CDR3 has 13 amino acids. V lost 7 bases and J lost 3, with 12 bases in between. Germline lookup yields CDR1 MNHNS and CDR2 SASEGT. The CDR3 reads CASKSQADTEAFF. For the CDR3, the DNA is TGTGCCAGCAAGTCACAGGCGGACACTGAAGCTTTCTTT.

CDR3: CAWGQGADTEAFF. CDR3 DNA sequence: TGTGCCTGGGGACAGGGGGCGGACACTGAAGCTTTCTTT. The chain recombines TRBV30 with TRBJ1-1, with 11 bases aligning to TRBD1. Germline V gene sequence: CDR1 GTSNPN, CDR2 SVGIG (reference sequence). J lost 3 bases, V lost 5 bases, and 2 bases had no gene match. CDR3 length: 13 residues.

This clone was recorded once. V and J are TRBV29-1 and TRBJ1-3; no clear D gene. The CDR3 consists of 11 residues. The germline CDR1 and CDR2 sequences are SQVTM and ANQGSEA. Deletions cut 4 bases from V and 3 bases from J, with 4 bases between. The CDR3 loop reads CSVVGGNTIYF. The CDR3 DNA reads TGCAGCGTTGTGGGTGGAAACACCATATATTTT.

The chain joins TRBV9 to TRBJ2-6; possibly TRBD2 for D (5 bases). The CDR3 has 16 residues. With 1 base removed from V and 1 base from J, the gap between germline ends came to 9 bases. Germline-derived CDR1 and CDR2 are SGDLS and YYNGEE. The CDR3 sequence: CASSVLGGSGANVLTF. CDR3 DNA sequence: TGTGCCAGCAGCGTATTAGGCGGGTCTGGGGCCAACGTCCTGACTTTC.

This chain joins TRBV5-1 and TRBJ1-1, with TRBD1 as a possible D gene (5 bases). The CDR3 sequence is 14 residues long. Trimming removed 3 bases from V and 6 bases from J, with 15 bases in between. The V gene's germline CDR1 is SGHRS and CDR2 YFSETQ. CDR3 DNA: TGCGCCAGCAGCTCTATGGGAGGAGGGGCTGAAGCTTTCTTT. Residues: CASSSMGGGAEAFF. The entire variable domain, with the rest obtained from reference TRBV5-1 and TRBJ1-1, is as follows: KAGVTQTPRYLIKTRGQQVTLSCSPISGHRSVSWYQQTPGQGLQFLFEYFSETQRNKGNFPGRFSGRQFSNSRSEMNVSTLELGDSALYLCASSSMGGGAEAFFGQGTRLTVV.

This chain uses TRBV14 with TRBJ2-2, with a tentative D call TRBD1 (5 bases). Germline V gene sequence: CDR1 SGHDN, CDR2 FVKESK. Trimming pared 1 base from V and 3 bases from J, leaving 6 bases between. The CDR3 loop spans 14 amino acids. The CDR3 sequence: CASSQVRDTGELFF. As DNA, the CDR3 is TGTGCCAGCAGCCAAGTCAGGGACACCGGGGAGCTGTTTTTT. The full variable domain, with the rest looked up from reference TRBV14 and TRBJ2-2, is EAGVTQFPSHSVIEKGQTVTLRCDPISGHDNLYWYRRVMGKEIKFLLHFVKESKQDESGMPNNRFLAERTGGTYSTLKVQPAELEDSGVYFCASSQVRDTGELFFGEGSRLTVL.

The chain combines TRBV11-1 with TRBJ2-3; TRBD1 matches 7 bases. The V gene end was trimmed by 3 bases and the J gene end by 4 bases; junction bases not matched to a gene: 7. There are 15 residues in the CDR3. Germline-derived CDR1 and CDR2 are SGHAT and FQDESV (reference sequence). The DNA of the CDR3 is TGTGCCAGCAGCTTGGGCCGACAGGGCTCAGATACGCAGTATTTT. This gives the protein CASSLGRQGSDTQYF.

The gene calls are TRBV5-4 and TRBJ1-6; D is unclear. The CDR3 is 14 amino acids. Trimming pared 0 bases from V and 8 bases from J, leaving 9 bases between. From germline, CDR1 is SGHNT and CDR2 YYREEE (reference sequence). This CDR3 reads CASSLEQRDSPLHF. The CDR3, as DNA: TGTGCCAGCAGCTTGGAACAGAGGGATTCACCCCTCCACTTT.

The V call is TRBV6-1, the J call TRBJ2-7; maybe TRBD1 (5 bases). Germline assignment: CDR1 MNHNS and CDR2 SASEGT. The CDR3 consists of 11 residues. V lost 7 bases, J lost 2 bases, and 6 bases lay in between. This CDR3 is CASTQAYEQYF. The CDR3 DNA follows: TGTGCCAGCACACAGGCCTACGAGCAGTACTTC.

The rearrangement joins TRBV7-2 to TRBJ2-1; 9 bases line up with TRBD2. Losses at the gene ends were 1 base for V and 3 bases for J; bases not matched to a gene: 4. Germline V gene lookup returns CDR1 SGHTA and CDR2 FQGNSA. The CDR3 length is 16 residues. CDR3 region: CASSLVGRGGYNEQFF. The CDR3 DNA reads TGTGCCAGCAGCTTAGTAGGGCGGGGGGGCTACAATGAGCAGTTCTTC.

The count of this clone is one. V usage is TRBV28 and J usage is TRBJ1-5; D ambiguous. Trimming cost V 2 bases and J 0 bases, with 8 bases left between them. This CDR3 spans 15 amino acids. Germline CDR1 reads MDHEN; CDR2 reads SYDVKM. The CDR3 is CASSLVGFSNQPQHF. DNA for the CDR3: TGTGCCAGCAGTTTAGTGGGCTTTAGCAATCAGCCCCAGCATTTT. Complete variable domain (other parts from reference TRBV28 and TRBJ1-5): DVKVTQSSRYLVKRTGEKVFLECVQDMDHENMFWYRQDPGLGLRLIYFSYDVKMKEKGDIPEGYSVSREKKERFSLILESASTNQTSMYLCASSLVGFSNQPQHFGDGTRLSIL.

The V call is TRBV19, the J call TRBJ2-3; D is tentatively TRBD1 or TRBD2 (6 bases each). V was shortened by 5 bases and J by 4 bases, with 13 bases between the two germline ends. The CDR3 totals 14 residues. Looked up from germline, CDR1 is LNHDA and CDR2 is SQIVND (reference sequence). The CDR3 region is CASSGAGEADTQYF. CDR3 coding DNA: TGTGCCAGTAGTGGGGCAGGGGAGGCAGATACGCAGTATTTT. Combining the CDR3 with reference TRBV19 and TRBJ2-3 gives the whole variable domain DGGITQSPKYLFRKEGQNVTLSCEQNLNHDAMYWYRQDPGQGLRLIYYSQIVNDFQKGDIAEGYSVSREKKESFPLTVTSAQKNPTAFYLCASSGAGEADTQYFGPGTRLTVL.